A selection of T cell receptor beta chains follows, all from one sample in a study of neurological immune-mediated disorders. MiXCR was run by TCRdb on the 5' RACE reads, yielding one entry per CDR3 protein. The sample lists roughly 48,000 distinct CDR3 sequences, approximately 11% occurring once. Input material: PBMCs. The receptors stem from a male donor with HTLV-1-associated myelopathy (HAM/TSP). Both conserved end residues are part of each CDR3. Fields, in order: clone size, D gene, J gene, V gene, CDR3 protein, CDR3 DNA. The D gene is left open where the match is weak. Clone size is stated in some rows and not others, as once, few, many or a class when expanded.

>many|TRBD2|TRBJ2-3|TRBV12-3/TRBV12-4
CASSPGLAGGRDTQYF
TGTGCCAGCAGTCCAGGACTAGCGGGGGGGCGAGATACGCAGTATTTT
>.|.|TRBJ1-1|TRBV6-5
CASTHGVAKNTEAFF
TGTGCCAGCACCCACGGGGTAGCCAAGAACACTGAAGCTTTCTTT
>many|TRBD1|TRBJ2-7|TRBV12-3/TRBV12-4
CASTTQGAYEQYF
TGTGCCAGCACCACACAGGGGGCCTACGAGCAGTACTTC
>many|.|TRBJ2-7|TRBV29-1
CSVAPIWAGEQYF
TGCAGCGTTGCCCCCATCTGGGCCGGCGAGCAGTACTTC
>many|.|TRBJ2-1|TRBV5-1
CASSRDSGSSYNEQFF
TGCGCCAGCAGCCGCGACTCAGGCTCTTCCTACAATGAGCAGTTCTTC
>many|.|TRBJ2-7|TRBV4-2
CASSQDLGTSYEQYF
TGTGCCAGCAGCCAAGATCTGGGGACCTCCTACGAGCAGTACTTC
>many|.|TRBJ2-1|TRBV7-2
CASSLENRDNEQFF
TGTGCCAGCAGCTTAGAGAACAGGGACAATGAGCAGTTCTTC
>few|.|TRBJ1-3|TRBV12-3/TRBV12-4
CASSHRGGVGNTIYF
TGTGCCAGCAGTCATCGCGGCGGAGTAGGAAACACCATATATTTT
>many|.|TRBJ1-5|TRBV4-3
CASSQEAGTWPQHF
TGCGCCAGCAGCCAAGAAGCAGGGACTTGGCCCCAGCATTTT
>few|TRBD1|TRBJ1-2|TRBV12-3/TRBV12-4
CASRYPGTDGYTF
TGTGCCAGCAGATATCCCGGGACAGATGGCTACACCTTC
>.|.|TRBJ2-3|TRBV11-3
CASADTGDTQYF
TGTGCCAGCGCGGATACGGGAGATACGCAGTATTTT
>many|.|TRBJ1-1|TRBV29-1
CSVFLPGGPAEAFF
TGCAGCGTCTTTCTTCCCGGGGGCCCAGCTGAAGCTTTCTTT
>many|TRBD1|TRBJ1-1|TRBV5-1
CASSPPDRETEAFF
TGCGCCAGCAGCCCCCCGGACAGGGAGACCGAAGCTTTCTTT
>many|TRBD1|TRBJ1-2|TRBV6-2/TRBV6-3
CASSYTGTGGNGYTF
TGTGCCAGCAGTTATACCGGGACAGGGGGAAATGGCTACACCTTC
>many|.|TRBJ2-6|TRBV5-6
CASSFRGSGANVLTF
TGTGCCAGCAGCTTTCGGGGCTCTGGGGCCAACGTCCTGACTTTC
>many|.|TRBJ1-1|TRBV12-3/TRBV12-4
CASNKLRGARTEAFF
TGTGCCAGCAATAAACTCCGGGGGGCGAGGACTGAAGCTTTCTTT